The 7 T cell receptor beta chains below were found in one sample sequenced in a study of beta chain features in type 1 diabetes. Reverse transcribing all isolated RNA meant expressed TCRB transcripts were sequenced. Clones were read by immunoSEQ multiplex PCR, and TCRdb kept only the in-frame ones, dropping some. The sample shows about 360,000 clones, over 10% of them seen only once. Sequencing input: naive CD4+ T cells from blood. The receptors here all came from a man aged 18 to 30 in good health.

This chain connects TRBV10-3 to TRBJ2-5; 10 bases match TRBD1. V shed 4 bases, J shed 4 bases, and the junction held 9 bases outside the gene matches. This CDR3 comprises 16 residues. Germline CDR1 is ENHRY and CDR2 is SYGVKD. CDR3: CAISGARTGGGETQYF. CDR3 coding DNA: TGTGCCATCAGTGGTGCCCGGACAGGGGGGGGAGAGACCCAGTACTTC.

This rearrangement joins TRBV7-2 to TRBJ1-5; 8 nucleotides match TRBD1. V shed 4 bases, J shed 6 bases, and the junction held 5 bases outside the gene matches. CDR3 length equals 14 residues. Germline loops: CDR1 SGHTA, CDR2 FQGNSA. The chain's CDR3 is CASSSDRVGQPQHF. The CDR3 region has the DNA TGTGCCAGCAGCTCGGACAGGGTGGGTCAGCCCCAGCATTTT.

The chain joins TRBV28 to TRBJ2-1; 8 nucleotides match TRBD2. V was pared by 9 bases and J by 10 bases, with 14 bases of the junction left unmatched. CDR1 MDHEN and CDR2 SYDVKM come from the germline V gene. This CDR3 is built from 14 residues. The CDR3 DNA sequence: TGTGCCAGTTCGGCGGGAGGAGGGGCGTGGGAGCAGTTCTTC. Residues: CASSAGGGAWEQFF.

The chain has TRBV5-1 and TRBJ2-1; TRBD1 matches at 7 bases. The CDR3 has 14 residues. V lost 1 base, J lost 7 bases, and 5 bases stayed unmatched. Per germline, CDR1 SGHRS and CDR2 YFSETQ. The CDR3 region has the DNA TGCGCCAGCAGCTTGACAGGGGCGACAAATGAGCAGTTCTTC. Translating it yields CASSLTGATNEQFF.

A note on this clone: Other DNA sequences of this sample code for an identical CDR3. The chain joins TRBV18 to TRBJ2-1; 7 positions match TRBD1. V trimming: 0 bases; J trimming: 0 bases; junction bases outside the gene matches: 2. The CDR3 contains 16 residues. Germline V gene lookup returns CDR1 KGHSH and CDR2 LQKENI. The CDR3 region is CASSPPGQSSYNEQFF. The CDR3 DNA reads TGTGCCAGCTCACCACCGGGACAGAGCTCCTACAATGAGCAGTTCTTC.

This clone was detected a few times. V gene TRBV7-2 combines with J gene TRBJ2-5, with D tentatively TRBD2 (6 bases). Looked up from germline, CDR1 is SGHTA and CDR2 is FQGNSA. The length of the CDR3 is 14 residues. V gave up 3 bases and J gave up 1 base, with 9 bases separating them. The chain's CDR3 is CASSFVSGQETQYF. The CDR3 bases are TGTGCCAGCAGCTTTGTTAGCGGCCAAGAGACCCAGTACTTC. The full variable domain, rest sourced from reference TRBV7-2 and TRBJ2-5, is GAGVSQSPSNKVTEKGKDVELRCDPISGHTALYWYRQSLGQGLEFLIYFQGNSAPDKSGLPSDRFSAERTGGSVSTLTIQRTQQEDSAVYLCASSFVSGQETQYFGPGTRLLVL.

The rearrangement links TRBV7-2 to TRBJ2-5, with 16 bases lining up with TRBD2. The germline V gene has CDR1 SGHTA and CDR2 FQGNSA. Trimming cost V 6 bases and J 2 bases; bases outside gene matches: 0. The CDR3 has 15 residues. The CDR3 coding sequence is TGTGCCAGCAGGGGACTAGCGGGAGGGCAAGAGACCCAGTACTTC. It encodes CASRGLAGGQETQYF.